This T cell receptor beta chain appears in the sequencing data of a study of T cell repertoires in cytomegalovirus infection. Study at large: Carrying CMV and the relevant HLA type showed in public TCR beta signatures. Study-level points and caveats: CMV-specific TCR beta clonotypes restricted by HLA-C were the ones dominating the ex vivo response. Carriers of CMV and the relevant HLA type were discriminated by public TCR beta frequency.

CDR1 and CDR2 (germline): MDHEN, SYDVKM. Trimming stripped 2 bases from V and 3 bases from J, with 10 bases between. The CDR3 loop spans 14 amino acids. In its sample, this clonotype was seen many times. Its antigen is still unknown. Each CDR3 protein is one row after TCRdb ran MiXCR on the reads. The sample yields 200,000 to 300,000 distinct CDR3 sequences, roughly 9% seen once. The V call is TRBV28, the J call TRBJ1-1; D not resolved. The TCR was taken from a human donor in good health (CMV status not recorded). Some clones in this sample may be carry-over from other donors' samples. Source material: PBMCs. CDR3 sequence reads: CASSLAGSHTEAFF. The CDR3 coding sequence is TGTGCCAGCAGTTTAGCGGGGAGTCACACTGAAGCTTTCTTT.